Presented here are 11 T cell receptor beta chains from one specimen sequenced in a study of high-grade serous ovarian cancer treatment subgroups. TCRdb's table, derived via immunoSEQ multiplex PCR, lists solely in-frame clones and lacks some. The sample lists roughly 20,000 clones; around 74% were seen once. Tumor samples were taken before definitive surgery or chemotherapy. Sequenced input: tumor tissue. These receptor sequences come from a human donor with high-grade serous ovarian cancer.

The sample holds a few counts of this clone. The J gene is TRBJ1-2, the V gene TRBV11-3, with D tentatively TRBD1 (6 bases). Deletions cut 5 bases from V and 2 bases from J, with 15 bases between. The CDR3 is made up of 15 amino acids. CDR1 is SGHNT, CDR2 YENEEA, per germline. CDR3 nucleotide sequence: TGTGCCAGCAGCGACACAGGGCTGACAAACTATGGCTACACCTTC. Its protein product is CASSDTGLTNYGYTF. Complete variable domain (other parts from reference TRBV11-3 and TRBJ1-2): EAGVVQSPRYKIIEKKQPVAFWCNPISGHNTLYWYLQNLGQGPELLIRYENEEAVDDSQLPKDRFSAERLKGVDSTLKIQPAELGDSAVYLCASSDTGLTNYGYTFGSGTRLTVV.

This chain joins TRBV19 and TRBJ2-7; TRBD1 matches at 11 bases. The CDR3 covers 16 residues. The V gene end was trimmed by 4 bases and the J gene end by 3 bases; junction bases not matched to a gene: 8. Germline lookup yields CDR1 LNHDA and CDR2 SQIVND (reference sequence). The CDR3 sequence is CASSRDAGQGGYEQYF. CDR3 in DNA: TGTGCCAGTAGTAGAGATGCGGGACAGGGGGGCTACGAGCAGTACTTC.

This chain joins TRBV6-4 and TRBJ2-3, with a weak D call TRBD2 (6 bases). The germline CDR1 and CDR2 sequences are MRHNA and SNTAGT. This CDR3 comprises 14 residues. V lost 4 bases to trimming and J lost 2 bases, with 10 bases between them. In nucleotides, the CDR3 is TGTGCCAGCAGTGCGGGACTCCACACAGATACGCAGTATTTT. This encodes CASSAGLHTDTQYF.

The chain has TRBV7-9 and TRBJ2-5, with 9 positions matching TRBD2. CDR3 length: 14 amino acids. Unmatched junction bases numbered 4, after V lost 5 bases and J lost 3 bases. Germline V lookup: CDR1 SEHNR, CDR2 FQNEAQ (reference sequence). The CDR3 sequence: CASSRGLAKETQYF. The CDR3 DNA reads TGTGCCAGCAGCAGGGGACTAGCCAAAGAGACCCAGTACTTC.

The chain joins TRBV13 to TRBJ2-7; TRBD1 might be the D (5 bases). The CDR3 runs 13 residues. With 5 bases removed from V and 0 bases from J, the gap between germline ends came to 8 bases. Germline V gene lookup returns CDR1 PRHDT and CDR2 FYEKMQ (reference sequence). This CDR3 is CASSPRVSYEQYF. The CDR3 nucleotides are TGTGCCAGCAGCCCCAGGGTCTCCTACGAGCAGTACTTC.

CDR3 nucleotides: TGTGCCAGTAGTTGGGACAGGCGCTCGTCTGGGGCCAACGTCCTGACTTTC. It yields the protein CASSWDRRSSGANVLTF. The chain recombines TRBV19 with TRBJ2-6; 8 nucleotides align to TRBD1. CDR3 length equals 17 residues. Germline V gene sequence: CDR1 LNHDA, CDR2 SQIVND (reference sequence). The V and J ends lost 5 bases and 1 base, in that order; junction bases with no gene match: 7.

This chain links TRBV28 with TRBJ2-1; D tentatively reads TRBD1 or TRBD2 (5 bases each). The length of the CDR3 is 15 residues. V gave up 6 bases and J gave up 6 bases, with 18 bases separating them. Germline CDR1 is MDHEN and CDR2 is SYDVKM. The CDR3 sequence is CASRTGTVGVNEQFF. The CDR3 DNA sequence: TGTGCCAGCAGAACCGGGACCGTCGGGGTCAATGAGCAGTTCTTC.

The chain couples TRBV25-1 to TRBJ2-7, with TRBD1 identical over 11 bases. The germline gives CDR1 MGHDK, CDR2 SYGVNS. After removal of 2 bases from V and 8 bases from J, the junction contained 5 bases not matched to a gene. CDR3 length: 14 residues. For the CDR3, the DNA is TGTGCCAGCAGTGAAGGACAGGGGGCTAGAAAGCAGTACTTC. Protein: CASSEGQGARKQYF.

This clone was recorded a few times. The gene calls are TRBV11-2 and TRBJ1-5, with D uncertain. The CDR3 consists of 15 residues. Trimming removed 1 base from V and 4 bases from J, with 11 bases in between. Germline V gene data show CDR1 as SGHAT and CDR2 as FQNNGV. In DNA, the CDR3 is TGTGCCAGCAGCTTAGGACGGGGAGGTAATCAGCCCCAGCATTTT. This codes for CASSLGRGGNQPQHF.

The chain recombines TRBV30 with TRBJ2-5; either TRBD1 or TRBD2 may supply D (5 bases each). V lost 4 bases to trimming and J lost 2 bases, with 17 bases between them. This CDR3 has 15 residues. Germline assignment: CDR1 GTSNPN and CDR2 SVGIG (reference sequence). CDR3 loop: CAWTQERGRQETQYF. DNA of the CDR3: TGTGCCTGGACCCAAGAGAGGGGTCGGCAAGAGACCCAGTACTTC.

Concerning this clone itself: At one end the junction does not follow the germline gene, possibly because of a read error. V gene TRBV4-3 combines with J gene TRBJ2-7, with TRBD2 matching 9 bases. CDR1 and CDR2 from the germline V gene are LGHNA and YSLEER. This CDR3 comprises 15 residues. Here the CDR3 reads CASSEDTSGYYEQYF. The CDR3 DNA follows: TGCGCCAGCAGCGAAGACACTAGCGGGTACTACGAGCAGTACTTC.